The T cell receptor (beta chain) under discussion was sequenced for a study of OX40 agonist ivuxolimab in advanced cancers. The assay was immunoSEQ multiplex PCR, and TCRdb's table has in-frame clones only and misses some. The sample contains roughly 75,000 clones, roughly 92% of which appear only once. Sampling of blood occurred at baseline, cycle 4 day 1, and cycle 7 day 1. Germline V gives CDR1 LNHDA, CDR2 SQIVND (reference sequence). Trimming pared 8 bases from V and 8 bases from J, leaving 18 bases between. This CDR3 has 13 residues. The chain recombines TRBV19 with TRBJ1-2, with D tentatively TRBD1 (6 bases). This TCR derives from an adult with an advanced solid tumor such as melanoma, head and neck, liver or kidney cancer. This specimen consisted of CD4+ or CD8+ T cells sorted from blood, obtained in a trial of the OX40 agonist ivuxolimab. CDR3 coding DNA: TGTGCCAGTGTCCCGCTCAGGAGGGGGGGCTACACCTTC. Protein sequence: CASVPLRRGGYTF.